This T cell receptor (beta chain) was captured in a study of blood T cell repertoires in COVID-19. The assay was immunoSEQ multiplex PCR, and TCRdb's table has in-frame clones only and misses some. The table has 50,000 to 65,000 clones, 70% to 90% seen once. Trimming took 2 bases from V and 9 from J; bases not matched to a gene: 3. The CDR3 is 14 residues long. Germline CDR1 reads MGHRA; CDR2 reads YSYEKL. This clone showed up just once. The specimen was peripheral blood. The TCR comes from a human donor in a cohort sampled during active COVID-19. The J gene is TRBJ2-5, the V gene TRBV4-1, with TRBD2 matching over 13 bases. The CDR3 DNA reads TGCGCCAGCAGCCAAACTAGCGGGGGGGCGGCCCAGTACTTC. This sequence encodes CASSQTSGGAAQYF.